These 25 T cell receptor beta chains were sequenced from one sample in a study of cytomegalovirus exposure and HLA in healthy donors. PCR involved 60 Vbeta and 13 Jbeta primers. Produced via immunoSEQ multiplex PCR; TCRdb's table is partial and in-frame only. Here the sample spans 250,000 to 350,000 clones, around two thirds being singletons. The specimen sequenced was PBMCs. The receptors here all came from a female donor in good health and CMV-seronegative.

The chain employs TRBV30 and TRBJ1-3; D call uncertain. The CDR3 sequence is 16 residues long. The germline CDR1 and CDR2 sequences are GTSNPN and SVGIG (reference sequence). V lost 0 bases to trimming and J lost 1 base, with 13 bases between them. The CDR3 is CAWSVRAGLSGNTIYF. The DNA for the CDR3 is TGTGCCTGGAGTGTACGGGCCGGACTATCTGGAAACACCATATATTTT.

The chain has TRBV7-3 and TRBJ2-5; D is perhaps TRBD1 (5 bases). The DNA end is more similar to TRBJ2-7, so the J call may be wrong. The germline CDR1 and CDR2 sequences are SGHTA and FQGTGA. The CDR3 totals 16 residues. The CDR3 DNA reads TGTGCCAGCAGCTTAACCAACAGGCCACGGACCAACGAGCAGTACTTC. It yields the protein CASSLTNRPRTNEQYF.

The CDR3 DNA reads as TGTGCCAGCAGCCCCGGGACAGGGTCGACAGATACGCAGTATTTT. Protein sequence: CASSPGTGSTDTQYF. The chain joins TRBV5-6 to TRBJ2-3; 9 nucleotides line up with TRBD1. CDR1 is SGHDT, CDR2 YYEEEE, per germline. J gave up 3 bases and V 4 bases, and 6 bases lay outside the gene matches. The CDR3 runs to 15 residues.

The chain carries TRBV4-1 and TRBJ2-1, with TRBD2 as a possible D gene (7 bases). V shed 4 bases and J shed 8 bases, with 21 bases lying between them. Germline CDR1 is MGHRA and CDR2 is YSYEKL. This CDR3 contains 16 residues. The CDR3 bases are TGCGCCAGCAGCCGCCAGCGCCCCCAAGGGGGGGATGAGCAGTTCTTC. Its translation: CASSRQRPQGGDEQFF.

This sequence joins TRBV10-3 and TRBJ2-7, with 8 bases that match TRBD2. CDR1 is ENHRY and CDR2 is SYGVKD in the germline V gene. The J segment lost 3 bases and the V segment lost 3 bases, leaving 7 bases of the junction unmatched. The CDR3 is made up of 15 amino acids. The CDR3 loop reads CAISDGSGSNYEQYF. CDR3 nucleotide sequence: TGTGCCATCAGTGACGGAAGCGGGAGTAACTACGAGCAGTACTTC.

This chain uses TRBV5-4 with TRBJ1-1; the D is unclear. The CDR3 contains 13 residues. CDR1 and CDR2 (germline): SGHNT, YYREEE (reference sequence). Trimming took 2 bases from V and 4 from J, leaving 9 bases between them. CDR3 nucleotides: TGTGCCAGCAGCTTTGTAGGAGCCACTGAAGCTTTCTTT. It translates to CASSFVGATEAFF.

The chain carries TRBV4-1 and TRBJ2-2; 7 bases are shared with TRBD1. Germline V CDR1 and CDR2: MGHRA, YSYEKL. V trimming: 4 bases; J trimming: 4 bases; junction bases outside the gene matches: 3. The CDR3 is made up of 14 amino acids. CDR3 region: CASSPDRATGELFF. As DNA, the CDR3 is TGCGCCAGCAGCCCAGACAGGGCCACCGGGGAGCTGTTTTTT.

The rearrangement links TRBV28 to TRBJ2-1; a weak D match, TRBD1 (6 bases). The V end lost 2 bases, the J end lost 5 bases, and 10 bases lay between the germline ends. Germline V gives CDR1 MDHEN, CDR2 SYDVKM. This CDR3 has 14 residues. As DNA, the CDR3 is TGTGCCAGCAGTTTAAGGGACATACACAATGAGCAGTTCTTC. Amino acid sequence: CASSLRDIHNEQFF.

The chain employs TRBV15 and TRBJ2-5, with 8 bases identical to TRBD2. The V and J ends lost 0 bases and 11 bases, in that order; junction bases with no gene match: 17. The CDR3 is 17 residues long. Germline V gene lookup returns CDR1 LNHNV and CDR2 YYDKDF (reference sequence). CDR3 in amino acids: CATSRDRMERELREQYF. CDR3 coding DNA: TGTGCCACCAGCAGAGATCGAATGGAGCGGGAGCTAAGGGAGCAGTACTTC.

The chain recombines TRBV5-1 with TRBJ1-3, with D unclear. Trimming cost V 2 bases and J 2 bases, with 8 bases left between them. The CDR3 length is 14 residues. Looked up from germline, CDR1 is SGHRS and CDR2 is YFSETQ. CDR3: CASSLAAPGNTIYF. CDR3 sequence (DNA): TGCGCCAGCAGCTTAGCAGCGCCTGGAAACACCATATATTTT.

This clone has just one count. The chain is built from TRBV6-1 and TRBJ1-1; TRBD1 matches at 8 bases. The CDR3 runs to 15 residues. Germline-derived CDR1 and CDR2 are MNHNS and SASEGT. With 9 bases clipped from V and 1 base from J, the junction kept 10 bases outside the gene matches. The CDR3 nucleotides are TGTGCCAGTAGCTCCGACAGGGGTGAGAACACTGAAGCTTTCTTT. This sequence encodes CASSSDRGENTEAFF.

This sequence joins TRBV11-3 and TRBJ2-1; D possibly corresponds to TRBD2 (5 bases). Germline V gives CDR1 SGHNT, CDR2 YENEEA. V lost 6 bases to trimming and J lost 5 bases, with 14 bases between them. This CDR3 comprises 14 residues. CDR3 DNA sequence: TGTGCCAGCAGGGTGTCGAGCGGTAACAATGAGCAGTTCTTC. Encoded protein: CASRVSSGNNEQFF.

V usage is TRBV4-1 and J usage is TRBJ2-1; 15 bases match TRBD2. Per the germline V gene, CDR1 is MGHRA and CDR2 is YSYEKL. This CDR3 has 15 residues. Unmatched junction bases numbered 5, after V lost 3 bases and J lost 11 bases. The CDR3 here is CASSHGGLAGGKQFF. As DNA, the CDR3 is TGCGCCAGCAGCCACGGGGGACTAGCGGGAGGAAAGCAGTTCTTC.

The J gene is TRBJ2-7, the V gene TRBV27, with TRBD2 identical over 9 bases. The CDR3 consists of 15 residues. V shed 0 bases, J shed 6 bases, and the junction held 6 bases outside the gene matches. Germline loops: CDR1 MNHEY, CDR2 SMNVEV (reference sequence). The CDR3 spells CASSLSPASGIEQYF. In DNA form, the CDR3 reads TGTGCCAGCAGTTTATCGCCCGCTAGCGGGATCGAGCAGTACTTC.

Worth noting for this clone: The junction and the germline gene differ at one end; a read error may be behind it. The sample has other DNA sequences that encode this CDR3 too. The chain joins TRBV6-9 to TRBJ2-7; weak D call: TRBD2 (6 bases). The CDR3 is 15 residues long. The germline V gene encodes CDR1 MNHGY and CDR2 SVAAGI. CDR3 in DNA: TGTGCCCGGTACCTTCTAAGACTAGTTCACCACGAGCAGTACTTT. This sequence encodes CARYLLRLVHHEQYF.

The chain carries TRBV5-1 and TRBJ2-6; TRBD1 aligns across 9 bases. The CDR3 spans 18 residues. Looked up from germline, CDR1 is SGHRS and CDR2 is YFSETQ. Trimming took 0 bases from V and 0 from J; bases not matched to a gene: 4. The CDR3 reads CASSLGGTGPSGANVLTF. The CDR3 DNA follows: TGCGCCAGCAGCTTGGGGGGGACAGGGCCCTCTGGGGCCAACGTCCTGACTTTC.

This clone has only a few counts. The V gene is TRBV6-1, the J gene TRBJ1-5; D gene ambiguous. The CDR3 is 14 residues long. The V end was cut by 9 bases, the J end by 5 bases, with 17 bases between. Germline V CDR1 and CDR2: MNHNS, SASEGT. The CDR3 region has the DNA TGTGCCAGTGCGGAAGGCGAAGGTCATCAGCCCCAGCATTTT. Protein product: CASAEGEGHQPQHF.

The chain employs TRBV6-5 and TRBJ2-3, with TRBD2 matching over 13 bases. The J segment lost 0 bases and the V segment lost 6 bases, leaving 0 bases of the junction unmatched. Germline assignment: CDR1 MNHEY and CDR2 SVGAGI. The CDR3 is made up of 15 amino acids. The CDR3 nucleotides are TGTGCCAGCAGGGGACTAGCGGGGAGCACAGATACGCAGTATTTT. Translating it yields CASRGLAGSTDTQYF.

The chain is built from TRBV11-2 and TRBJ1-2, with 9 bases identical to TRBD1. J gave up 4 bases and V 1 base, and 1 base lay outside the gene matches. CDR1 is SGHAT and CDR2 is FQNNGV in the germline V gene. The CDR3 spans 14 residues. The CDR3 loop is CASSLGTGAYGYTF. DNA for the CDR3: TGTGCCAGCAGCTTAGGGACAGGGGCCTATGGCTACACCTTC. The entire variable domain, with the rest obtained from reference TRBV11-2 and TRBJ1-2, is as follows: EAGVAQSPRYKIIEKRQSVAFWCNPISGHATLYWYQQILGQGPKLLIQFQNNGVVDDSQLPKDRFSAERLKGVDSTLKIQPAKLEDSAVYLCASSLGTGAYGYTFGSGTRLTVV.

Of note for this clone: This specimen includes other DNA sequences encoding the same CDR3. This chain connects TRBV2 to TRBJ2-7, with TRBD2 identical over 9 bases. The CDR3 is made up of 13 amino acids. CDR1 SNHLY and CDR2 FYNNEI come from the germline V gene. With V trimmed by 8 bases and J by 7 bases, 9 bases remained unmatched. In DNA, the CDR3 is TGTGCCAGCGCCCGCGGCGGGGGGGCGGAGCAGTACTTC. Translation: CASARGGGAEQYF.

This clone was recorded a few times. The chain employs TRBV29-1 and TRBJ1-1; 8 bases line up with TRBD1. J was trimmed by 0 bases and V by 4 bases; bases with no gene match: 4. The germline V gene encodes CDR1 SQVTM and CDR2 ANQGSEA. The CDR3 contains 14 residues. The CDR3 coding sequence is TGCAGCGTTGTACAGGGGGGTATGAACACTGAAGCTTTCTTT. The encoded protein is CSVVQGGMNTEAFF. The complete variable domain, with remaining parts taken from reference TRBV29-1 and TRBJ1-1, reads SAVISQKPSRDICQRGTSLTIQCQVDSQVTMMFWYRQQPGQSLTLIATANQGSEATYESGFVIDKFPISRPNLTFSTLTVSNMSPEDSSIYLCSVVQGGMNTEAFFGQGTRLTVV.

The rearrangement uses TRBV7-2 and TRBJ1-1; no firm D call. Germline assignment: CDR1 SGHTA and CDR2 FQGNSA. The ends were cut back, 2 bases at V and 1 base at J, with 11 bases in the middle. This CDR3 contains 15 residues. CDR3: CASSLNSAGNTEAFF. The CDR3 nucleotides read TGTGCCAGCAGCTTAAATTCGGCGGGGAACACTGAAGCTTTCTTT.

The chain joins TRBV7-9 to TRBJ2-5; TRBD2 might be the D (6 bases). Per germline, CDR1 SEHNR and CDR2 FQNEAQ (reference sequence). The V end was cut by 2 bases, the J end by 11 bases, with 18 bases between. This CDR3 is 14 amino acids long. The CDR3 bases are TGTGCCAGCAGCTTAAGGCTCGCCCCGGGGGAGCAGTACTTC. Translated: CASSLRLAPGEQYF.

The chain uses TRBV27 and TRBJ2-2; D is ambiguous. Germline V gives CDR1 MNHEY, CDR2 SMNVEV (reference sequence). V lost 4 bases and J 0 bases, leaving 9 bases between the germline ends. The CDR3 runs 15 residues. DNA of the CDR3: TGTGCCAGCAGTTCACAGATATCGAACACCGGGGAGCTGTTTTTT. Its protein product is CASSSQISNTGELFF.

The chain's CDR3 is CASSPQGLDTEAFF. CDR3 bases: TGTGCCAGCAGTCCCCAGGGGCTAGACACTGAAGCTTTCTTT. V gene TRBV6-5 combines with J gene TRBJ1-1; D is possibly TRBD1 (6 bases). Germline CDR1 and CDR2: MNHEY and SVGAGI. Trimming shortened V by 5 bases and J by 3 bases, and 13 bases separated the two germline ends. The CDR3 has 14 amino acids.